This T cell receptor beta chain was recorded in a study of blood T cell repertoires in COVID-19. Study as a whole: T cells, B-cell-depleted T cells, or PBMCs supplied cDNA or gDNA.

Per the authors' pipeline: Nucleated cell number was recorded as an estimate derived from reference gene primer amplification. TCRdb keeps only in-frame clones here, not all; method: immunoSEQ multiplex PCR. For V, J and clone size, that table is used; D and trimming come from the DNA. In the table there are about 320,000 clones, approximately 88% of which are singletons. Per germline, CDR1 SGHDN and CDR2 FVKESK. The CDR3 spans 15 residues. The J segment lost 5 bases and the V segment lost 0 bases, leaving 7 bases of the junction unmatched. Recovery meant two consecutive negative NP/OP PCR tests, professional clearance, or resolved symptoms.

This rearrangement joins TRBV14 to TRBJ2-7; TRBD2 agrees at 7 bases. This clonotype was obtained from a woman aged 18-29 years who had recovered from COVID-19. Sequencing input: PBMCs or T cells enriched from blood (not recorded which). The chain's CDR3 is CASSQDRSGKDEQYF. The CDR3 DNA reads as TGTGCCAGCAGCCAAGATAGAAGCGGGAAGGACGAGCAGTACTTC.